The 26 T cell receptor beta chains in this list originate from one sample, sequenced in a study of blood T cell repertoires in COVID-19. Profiled with immunoSEQ multiplex PCR; TCRdb holds only in-frame clones, not every one. The sample records about 340,000 clones, 86% being singletons. Sample: peripheral blood. These receptors were collected from a woman aged 60-70 years with COVID-19, enrolled during active disease.

The chain joins TRBV30 to TRBJ1-2; 7 bases match TRBD1. V lost 5 bases and J lost 4; bases outside the gene matches: 4. Germline CDR1 and CDR2: GTSNPN and SVGIG (reference sequence). The CDR3 covers 12 residues. The CDR3 reads CAWLDRRYGYTF. Written as DNA, the CDR3 is TGTGCCTGGTTGGACAGGCGCTATGGCTACACCTTC.

J is TRBJ2-5 and V is TRBV11-2, with D maybe TRBD1 (5 bases). CDR1 SGHAT and CDR2 FQNNGV come from the germline V gene. This CDR3 has 14 amino acids. Trimming took 5 bases from V and 1 from J, leaving 11 bases between them. CDR3 region: CASSPQTAQETQYF. The CDR3 DNA is TGTGCCAGCAGCCCTCAGACAGCCCAAGAGACCCAGTACTTC.

This chain links TRBV20-1 with TRBJ2-5, with TRBD2 matching 9 bases. Germline CDR1 and CDR2: DFQATT and SNEGSKA (reference sequence). The CDR3 has 16 amino acids. V trimming: 3 bases; J trimming: 0 bases; junction bases outside the gene matches: 8. CDR3 protein: CSASGIASGDQETQYF. CDR3 DNA: TGCAGTGCTAGTGGTATCGCTAGCGGGGACCAAGAGACCCAGTACTTC.

There are a few counts of this clone. The chain combines TRBV6-5 with TRBJ1-4, with 8 bases fitting TRBD1. This CDR3 spans 15 amino acids. Unmatched junction bases numbered 11, after V lost 6 bases and J lost 8 bases. Germline V gives CDR1 MNHEY, CDR2 SVGAGI. The CDR3 loop is CASRDPGTGGEKLFF. The CDR3, as DNA: TGTGCCAGCAGGGACCCCGGGACAGGAGGGGAAAAACTGTTTTTT.

The rearrangement links TRBV9 to TRBJ1-3; 7 bases align to TRBD1. Trimming removed 3 bases from V and 1 base from J; junction bases left unmatched: 7. CDR1 SGDLS and CDR2 YYNGEE come from the germline V gene. The CDR3 has 16 residues. Written as DNA, the CDR3 is TGTGCCAGCAGCGCGATCCCGACAGGGTCTGGAAACACCATATATTTT. Encoded protein: CASSAIPTGSGNTIYF.

The gene calls are TRBV19 and TRBJ1-4; 8 nucleotides align to TRBD1. The CDR3 sequence is 15 residues long. Unmatched junction bases numbered 7, after V lost 5 bases and J lost 5 bases. Germline V CDR1 and CDR2: LNHDA, SQIVND (reference sequence). The CDR3 sequence is CASSPRTGKNEKLFF. CDR3 DNA: TGTGCCAGTAGTCCCCGGACAGGGAAAAATGAAAAACTGTTTTTT. The full variable domain, with the rest looked up from reference TRBV19 and TRBJ1-4, is DGGITQSPKYLFRKEGQNVTLSCEQNLNHDAMYWYRQDPGQGLRLIYYSQIVNDFQKGDIAEGYSVSREKKESFPLTVTSAQKNPTAFYLCASSPRTGKNEKLFFGSGTQLSVL.

This clone was seen once. This chain joins TRBV27 and TRBJ1-2; D perhaps matches TRBD1 (5 bases). The CDR3 sequence is 14 residues long. V was cut by 0 bases and J by 4 bases, with 9 bases left in between. Germline V gives CDR1 MNHEY, CDR2 SMNVEV (reference sequence). CDR3 coding DNA: TGTGCCAGCAGTTTATCGTCGGGACTCTATGGCTACACCTTC. This codes for CASSLSSGLYGYTF.

This clone was recorded once. CDR3 nucleotide sequence: TGCGCCAGCAGCCCGACGGGGGGGGTTCAGCCCCAGCATTTT. This gives the protein CASSPTGGVQPQHF. V and J are TRBV4-1 and TRBJ1-5, with D maybe TRBD1 (5 bases). CDR1 is MGHRA and CDR2 is YSYEKL in the germline V gene. Trimming stripped 4 bases from V and 6 bases from J, with 13 bases between. This CDR3 has 14 amino acids.

The rearrangement links TRBV7-3 to TRBJ2-7; maybe TRBD2 (6 bases). The V end was cut by 2 bases, the J end by 4 bases, with 21 bases between. The CDR3 length is 17 residues. Germline CDR1 reads SGHTA; CDR2 reads FQGTGA. CDR3 residues: CASSLSNGGADRYEQYF. CDR3 sequence (DNA): TGTGCCAGCAGCTTATCTAATGGCGGGGCAGACCGGTACGAGCAGTACTTC.

This chain uses TRBV5-1 with TRBJ2-7; 7 bases are a match to TRBD1. Germline CDR1 and CDR2: SGHRS and YFSETQ. The CDR3 runs 14 residues. V shed 3 bases, J shed 0 bases, and the junction held 3 bases outside the gene matches. The CDR3 here is CASSWGQSSYEQYF. In nucleotides, the CDR3 is TGCGCCAGCAGCTGGGGACAGAGCTCCTACGAGCAGTACTTC.

There are a few counts of this clone. J is TRBJ2-7 and V is TRBV5-1, with D possibly matching TRBD1 (5 bases). V shed 2 bases and J shed 3 bases, with 6 bases lying between them. Germline CDR1 SGHRS, CDR2 YFSETQ. CDR3 size: 12 residues. The CDR3 region is CASSFDSYEQYF. CDR3 in DNA: TGCGCCAGCAGCTTTGACAGCTACGAGCAGTACTTC.

Here the CDR3 DNA reads TGTGCCAGCAGCCGGGACTCCCGGGATGAGCAGTTCTTC. It yields the protein CASSRDSRDEQFF. J is TRBJ2-1 and V is TRBV5-4, with a possible D match to TRBD2 (6 bases). V dropped 4 bases and J dropped 8 bases, with 13 bases sitting between them. There are 13 residues in the CDR3. From germline, CDR1 is SGHNT and CDR2 YYREEE (reference sequence). The variable domain in full, completed from reference TRBV5-4 and TRBJ2-1, reads ETGVTQSPTHLIKTRGQQVTLRCSSQSGHNTVSWYQQALGQGPQFIFQYYREEENGRGNFPPRFSGLQFPNYSSELNVNALELDDSALYLCASSRDSRDEQFFGPGTRLTVL.

This rearrangement joins TRBV15 to TRBJ1-1; D call uncertain. Trimming left V 0 bases short and J 1 base short, with 12 bases between. Germline lookup yields CDR1 LNHNV and CDR2 YYDKDF (reference sequence). This CDR3 comprises 16 residues. In DNA, the CDR3 is TGTGCCACCAGCAGAGATGGTAACAGCTGGAACACTGAAGCTTTCTTT. Translation: CATSRDGNSWNTEAFF.

This chain links TRBV3-1 (or the pseudogene TRBV3-2) with TRBJ2-1; 10 bases fit TRBD2. The CDR3 extends over 15 amino acids. Germline loops: CDR1 LGHDT, CDR2 YNNKEL (reference sequence). The trim removed 0 bases at V and 8 bases at J, leaving 4 bases unmatched. CDR3 coding DNA: TGTGCCAGCAGCCAAGATGTAGCGGGGGGCGATGAGCAGTTCTTC. Its protein is CASSQDVAGGDEQFF.

CDR3 DNA sequence: TGTGCCAGCTCACCGGGGGACAGTGGGGAAGCTTTCTTT. Translating gives CASSPGDSGEAFF. V usage is TRBV18 and J usage is TRBJ1-1; 7 bases align to TRBD1. The V and J ends lost 3 bases and 8 bases, in that order; junction bases with no gene match: 6. In germline, CDR1 is KGHSH, CDR2 LQKENI. The CDR3 is 13 residues long.

This clone was counted once. The chain uses TRBV2 and TRBJ1-2; 7 nucleotides line up with TRBD1. The germline gives CDR1 SNHLY, CDR2 FYNNEI. The CDR3 totals 14 residues. J lost 4 bases, V lost 2 bases, and 4 bases had no gene match. This CDR3 is CASSELSGGYGYTF. CDR3 nucleotide sequence: TGTGCCAGCAGTGAACTCTCAGGGGGCTATGGCTACACCTTC. The whole variable domain, remainder taken from reference TRBV2 and TRBJ1-2, is EPEVTQTPSHQVTQMGQEVILRCVPISNHLYFYWYRQILGQKVEFLVSFYNNEISEKSEIFDDQFSVERPDGSNFTLKIRSTKLEDSAMYFCASSELSGGYGYTFGSGTRLTVV.

The genes are TRBV14 and TRBJ2-1; the match to TRBD2 covers 11 bases. There are 15 residues in the CDR3. Trimming took 5 bases from V and 6 from J; bases not matched to a gene: 6. The germline CDR1 and CDR2 sequences are SGHDN and FVKESK. The CDR3: CASSSYSGGANEQFF. The DNA for the CDR3 is TGTGCCAGCAGCTCCTATAGCGGGGGGGCCAATGAGCAGTTCTTC. The full variable domain, completed using reference TRBV14 and TRBJ2-1, is EAGVTQFPSHSVIEKGQTVTLRCDPISGHDNLYWYRRVMGKEIKFLLHFVKESKQDESGMPNNRFLAERTGGTYSTLKVQPAELEDSGVYFCASSSYSGGANEQFFGPGTRLTVL.

V usage is TRBV27 and J usage is TRBJ1-1; the D gene is possibly TRBD1 (6 bases). Deletions cut 1 base from V and 0 bases from J, with 15 bases between. The V gene's germline CDR1 is MNHEY and CDR2 SMNVEV (reference sequence). CDR3 length equals 17 residues. The CDR3 sequence is CASSLYGRGRMNTEAFF. The CDR3 coding sequence is TGTGCCAGCAGTTTATATGGCAGGGGTAGGATGAACACTGAAGCTTTCTTT.

This sequence joins TRBV7-9 and TRBJ2-3, with 10 bases aligning to TRBD2. This CDR3 has 16 amino acids. Trimming took 2 bases from V and 5 from J; bases not matched to a gene: 7. Germline V gene sequence: CDR1 SEHNR, CDR2 FQNEAQ (reference sequence). The CDR3 DNA reads as TGTGCCAGCAGCTTATGGGTAGCGGGGGGACAAGATACGCAGTATTTT. Protein sequence: CASSLWVAGGQDTQYF. The full variable domain, in which reference TRBV7-9 and TRBJ2-3 provide the parts outside the CDR3, is DTGVSQNPRHKITKRGQNVTFRCDPISEHNRLYWYRQTLGQGPEFLTYFQNEAQLEKSRLLSDRFSAERPKGSFSTLEIQRTEQGDSAMYLCASSLWVAGGQDTQYFGPGTRLTVL.

V and J are TRBV5-1 and TRBJ1-1; D is ambiguous. Germline values: CDR1 SGHRS, CDR2 YFSETQ. The CDR3 covers 14 residues. The germline V and J ends were trimmed by 1 base and 4 bases, with 11 bases remaining between them. The CDR3 reads CASSLSAASTEAFF. Written as DNA, the CDR3 is TGCGCCAGCAGCTTGTCGGCGGCCAGCACTGAAGCTTTCTTT.

This CDR3 reads CSASSLLRGGDTEAFF. The DNA for the CDR3 is TGCAGTGCTAGTTCCCTCCTCCGGGGAGGAGACACTGAAGCTTTCTTT. The chain uses TRBV20-1 and TRBJ1-1, with D hard to call. There are 16 residues in the CDR3. Trimming cost V 3 bases and J 3 bases, with 20 bases left between them. CDR1 is DFQATT and CDR2 is SNEGSKA in the germline V gene (reference sequence).

V gene TRBV24-1 combines with J gene TRBJ1-1, with TRBD1 matching over 7 bases. V was clipped by 2 bases and J by 10 bases; unmatched bases: 9. The CDR3 has 14 amino acids. Germline assignment: CDR1 KGHDR and CDR2 SFDVKD. The CDR3 sequence: CATSDSTFNRGAFF. The CDR3 DNA sequence: TGTGCCACCAGTGATTCCACTTTTAACAGGGGAGCTTTCTTT.

This sequence joins TRBV3-1 (or the pseudogene TRBV3-2) and TRBJ2-1; 7 bases map to TRBD2. The CDR3 totals 17 residues. J was trimmed by 1 base and V by 4 bases; bases with no gene match: 10. Germline V gene sequence: CDR1 LGHDT, CDR2 YNNKEL (reference sequence). CDR3 nucleotide sequence: TGTGCCAGCAGCCCCCTCGTGGAGCGGGGTTCCTACAATGAGCAGTTCTTC. It codes for CASSPLVERGSYNEQFF.

This chain links TRBV7-2 with TRBJ1-6; TRBD1 matches 7 bases. The CDR3 loop spans 14 amino acids. Germline CDR1 and CDR2: SGHTA and FQGNSA. V shed 5 bases, J shed 7 bases, and the junction held 5 bases outside the gene matches. CDR3: CASSNRGANSPLHF. CDR3 nucleotide sequence: TGTGCCAGCAGCAACAGGGGAGCAAATTCACCCCTCCACTTT.

The chain has TRBV19 and TRBJ1-1; no firm D call. In germline, CDR1 is LNHDA, CDR2 SQIVND (reference sequence). The CDR3 spans 15 residues. The V end was cut by 5 bases, the J end by 5 bases, with 18 bases between. The CDR3 protein is CASSLADGRKTEAFF. CDR3 DNA sequence: TGTGCCAGTAGTCTGGCAGATGGGAGGAAAACTGAAGCTTTCTTT. Based on the CDR3 plus reference TRBV19 and TRBJ1-1, the full variable domain is DGGITQSPKYLFRKEGQNVTLSCEQNLNHDAMYWYRQDPGQGLRLIYYSQIVNDFQKGDIAEGYSVSREKKESFPLTVTSAQKNPTAFYLCASSLADGRKTEAFFGQGTRLTVV.

The gene calls are TRBV5-6 and TRBJ2-5, with TRBD2 identical over 7 bases. This CDR3 contains 15 residues. Unmatched junction bases numbered 6, after V lost 2 bases and J lost 2 bases. Per germline, CDR1 SGHDT and CDR2 YYEEEE. The CDR3 nucleotides read TGTGCCAGCAGCTTCCCCCTAGCGGAGCAAGAGACCCAGTACTTC. Translated, it gives CASSFPLAEQETQYF. The variable domain in full, completed from reference TRBV5-6 and TRBJ2-5, reads DAGVTQSPTHLIKTRGQQVTLRCSPKSGHDTVSWYQQALGQGPQFIFQYYEEEERQRGNFPDRFSGHQFPNYSSELNVNALLLGDSALYLCASSFPLAEQETQYFGPGTRLLVL.